These 21 T cell receptor beta chains were sequenced from one sample in a study of CD8+ T cells in alopecia areata. Following RNA extraction, reverse transcription yielded cDNA that acted as the sequencing template. Only in-frame clones appear in the TCRdb table, and some are missing; sequencing was by immunoSEQ multiplex PCR. The sample lists about 180,000 clones; 63% were seen once. The sample in question was CD4+ T cells sorted from blood, obtained at week 0. Receptors originate from a human donor with alopecia areata.

A few counts support this clone. This chain links TRBV7-6 with TRBJ2-3; D might be TRBD1 (6 bases). This CDR3 contains 16 residues. Germline assignment: CDR1 SGHVS and CDR2 FNYEAQ. The V gene lost 5 bases and the J gene lost 0 bases, with 15 bases spanning the gap. CDR3 DNA: TGTGCCAGCAGCGACTGGTCAGGGGAAAGCACAGATACGCAGTATTTT. Encoded protein: CASSDWSGESTDTQYF. Supplemented by reference TRBV7-6 and TRBJ2-3, the full variable domain reads GAGVSQSPRYKVTKRGQDVALRCDPISGHVSLYWYRQALGQGPEFLTYFNYEAQQDKSGLPNDRFSAERPEGSISTLTIQRTEQRDSAMYRCASSDWSGESTDTQYFGPGTRLTVL.

The chain joins TRBV29-1 to TRBJ1-5, with D hard to call. The CDR3 length is 12 residues. Germline V gives CDR1 SQVTM, CDR2 ANQGSEA. Trimming pared 5 bases from V and 0 bases from J, leaving 5 bases between. The CDR3 DNA sequence: TGCAGCGTTAGTGATAGCAATCAGCCCCAGCATTTT. It yields the protein CSVSDSNQPQHF.

The genes are TRBV28 and TRBJ2-3; D call uncertain. Germline loops: CDR1 MDHEN, CDR2 SYDVKM. Trimming stripped 3 bases from V and 5 bases from J, with 6 bases between. The CDR3 covers 12 residues. This CDR3 reads CASSFSLDTQYF. CDR3 DNA: TGTGCCAGCAGTTTTTCCCTAGATACGCAGTATTTT.

The CDR3 region is CSVVNRMANTEAFF. Written as DNA, the CDR3 is TGCAGCGTTGTAAACAGGATGGCGAACACTGAAGCTTTCTTT. The V gene is TRBV29-1, the J gene TRBJ1-1; tentative D call: TRBD1 (5 bases). The CDR3 has 14 amino acids. The germline V and J ends were trimmed by 4 bases and 1 base, with 13 bases remaining between them. Germline CDR1 SQVTM, CDR2 ANQGSEA.

This rearrangement joins TRBV5-1 to TRBJ2-2; TRBD1 agrees at 8 bases. Germline V gene lookup returns CDR1 SGHRS and CDR2 YFSETQ. The CDR3 contains 15 residues. J lost 12 bases, V lost 4 bases, and 14 bases had no gene match. The CDR3 DNA reads TGCGCCAGCAGCACAGGGACAGGCATCGCTCCAAAGCTGTTTTTT. Its translation: CASSTGTGIAPKLFF.

This sequence joins TRBV5-1 and TRBJ2-3, with D maybe TRBD1 (6 bases). The germline CDR1 and CDR2 sequences are SGHRS and YFSETQ. This CDR3 is built from 16 residues. V shed 2 bases and J shed 0 bases, with 13 bases lying between them. CDR3 residues: CASSLEQGGSTDTQYF. CDR3 nucleotide sequence: TGCGCCAGCAGCTTAGAACAGGGTGGAAGCACAGATACGCAGTATTTT.

This clone was seen a few times. The chain couples TRBV4-3 to TRBJ1-1; weak D call: TRBD1 (5 bases). CDR1 and CDR2 (germline): LGHNA, YSLEER. CDR3 length: 13 residues. With 2 bases removed from V and 1 base from J, the gap between germline ends came to 5 bases. The CDR3 region has the DNA TGCGCCAGCAGCCAAACAGGGAACACTGAAGCTTTCTTT. It yields the protein CASSQTGNTEAFF.

J is TRBJ1-6 and V is TRBV2, with TRBD1 identical over 7 bases. Germline assignment: CDR1 SNHLY and CDR2 FYNNEI. Trimming at V came to 0 bases and at J to 8 bases, leaving 7 bases not matched to a gene. The CDR3 loop spans 16 amino acids. CDR3 coding DNA: TGTGCCAGCAGTGAAGCCCGAGGGACAGTCTATTCACCCCTCCACTTT. Its protein is CASSEARGTVYSPLHF.

This chain uses TRBV29-1 with TRBJ1-1; TRBD1 aligns across 9 bases. Trimming at V came to 4 bases and at J to 7 bases, leaving 7 bases not matched to a gene. The CDR3 loop spans 13 amino acids. CDR1 and CDR2 (germline): SQVTM, ANQGSEA. The CDR3 region has the DNA TGCAGCGTTGTGAGGACAGGGGCGAATGAAGCTTTCTTT. Amino acid sequence: CSVVRTGANEAFF.

The rearrangement joins TRBV9 to TRBJ1-2; D is undetermined. Trimming stripped 0 bases from V and 3 bases from J, with 3 bases between. CDR3 length: 12 residues. Germline CDR1 SGDLS, CDR2 YYNGEE. The CDR3 DNA is TGTGCCAGCAGCGTAGATGACTATGGCTACACCTTC. As protein: CASSVDDYGYTF.

The chain employs TRBV4-3 and TRBJ1-3, with D unresolved. CDR1 is LGHNA, CDR2 YSLEER, per germline. V lost 0 bases, J lost 2 bases, and 14 bases lay in between. CDR3 length equals 17 residues. Here the CDR3 reads CASSQDEAARTGNTIYF. The CDR3 region has the DNA TGCGCCAGCAGCCAAGATGAGGCGGCCAGAACTGGAAACACCATATATTTT.

In its sample, this clone was seen a few times. This chain joins TRBV28 and TRBJ2-7, with TRBD2 matching over 7 bases. V lost 9 bases, J lost 4 bases, and 6 bases stayed unmatched. The CDR3 extends over 12 amino acids. Germline V gives CDR1 MDHEN, CDR2 SYDVKM. The CDR3 DNA sequence: TGTGCCAGTGTCGGGGGGAGGTACGAGCAGTACTTC. Protein: CASVGGRYEQYF. The variable domain in full, completed from reference TRBV28 and TRBJ2-7, reads DVKVTQSSRYLVKRTGEKVFLECVQDMDHENMFWYRQDPGLGLRLIYFSYDVKMKEKGDIPEGYSVSREKKERFSLILESASTNQTSMYLCASVGGRYEQYFGPGTRLTVT.

V gene TRBV29-1 combines with J gene TRBJ1-1, with D uncertain. The CDR3 loop spans 14 amino acids. CDR1 SQVTM and CDR2 ANQGSEA come from the germline V gene. Trimming left V 4 bases short and J 3 bases short, with 15 bases between. CDR3: CSVALPSRYTEAFF. The CDR3 DNA follows: TGCAGCGTTGCTCTTCCGTCCAGATACACTGAAGCTTTCTTT.

V and J are TRBV29-1 and TRBJ1-1, with 10 bases that match TRBD1. Germline V gives CDR1 SQVTM, CDR2 ANQGSEA. This CDR3 is 17 amino acids long. After removal of 4 bases from V and 3 bases from J, the junction contained 14 bases not matched to a gene. The CDR3 nucleotides read TGCAGCGTTGCGTATCGACAGGGGGCCTCTCCGGACACTGAAGCTTTCTTT. This encodes CSVAYRQGASPDTEAFF.

Remarks on this clone: Other DNA variants within this sample encode the same CDR3. The rearrangement joins TRBV29-1 to TRBJ2-7; no clear D. The germline gives CDR1 SQVTM, CDR2 ANQGSEA. The CDR3 runs 11 residues. V was clipped by 4 bases and J by 3 bases, with 7 bases between them. CDR3 residues: CSVVLNYEQYF. In DNA form, the CDR3 reads TGCAGCGTTGTACTAAACTACGAGCAGTACTTC.

V gene TRBV30 combines with J gene TRBJ2-1; D unresolved. The germline V gene has CDR1 GTSNPN and CDR2 SVGIG (reference sequence). The CDR3 consists of 12 residues. Trimming left V 4 bases short and J 11 bases short, with 15 bases between. The CDR3 DNA reads as TGTGCCTGGATTATGATCCCGCATCAGCAGTTCTTC. Its translation is CAWIMIPHQQFF.

At least ten counts were recorded for this clone. The chain has TRBV15 and TRBJ2-5, with 11 nucleotides matching TRBD1. With V trimmed by 1 base and J by 5 bases, 9 bases remained unmatched. CDR1 LNHNV and CDR2 YYDKDF come from the germline V gene (reference sequence). This CDR3 has 17 residues. In DNA, the CDR3 is TGTGCCACCAGCAGAGTCCGGGACAGGGGGTTGATGGAGACCCAGTACTTC. Amino acids: CATSRVRDRGLMETQYF.

The rearrangement links TRBV11-2 to TRBJ2-5, with D possibly being TRBD2 (7 bases). The CDR3 consists of 15 residues. CDR1 and CDR2 from the germline V gene are SGHAT and FQNNGV. Between the trimmed V and J ends, which lost 1 base and 5 bases, there was a span of 14 bases. The CDR3 loop is CASSLVRGAWETQYF. Here the CDR3 DNA reads TGTGCCAGCAGCTTAGTACGGGGGGCCTGGGAGACCCAGTACTTC.

This clone was seen only a few times. This rearrangement joins TRBV7-3 to TRBJ2-7; D gene unclear. CDR3 size: 16 residues. The V and J ends lost 4 bases and 3 bases respectively, with 19 bases between them. Per the germline V gene, CDR1 is SGHTA and CDR2 is FQGTGA. In nucleotides, the CDR3 is TGTGCCAGCAGCTCTAATCCGGGCCCACCCTACTACGAGCAGTACTTC. Protein: CASSSNPGPPYYEQYF.

This clone came up many times. The chain has TRBV11-2 and TRBJ1-1; D is uncertain. CDR3 length: 13 residues. Germline assignment: CDR1 SGHAT and CDR2 FQNNGV. Trimming removed 6 bases from V and 8 bases from J, with 16 bases in between. CDR3 amino acids: CASRDLRVREAFF. In DNA form, the CDR3 reads TGTGCCAGCAGGGACCTGAGGGTAAGAGAAGCTTTCTTT.

The V call is TRBV30, the J call TRBJ2-1, with 10 bases aligning to TRBD1. Per germline, CDR1 GTSNPN and CDR2 SVGIG (reference sequence). The V and J ends lost 1 base and 7 bases, in that order; junction bases with no gene match: 13. This CDR3 is built from 17 residues. The CDR3 sequence: CAWSGHRDRGLYNEQFF. Written as DNA, the CDR3 is TGTGCCTGGAGTGGCCACCGGGACAGGGGATTGTATAATGAGCAGTTCTTC.